A selection of T cell receptor beta chains follows, all from one sample in a study of T cells in Graves' hyperthyroidism and ophthalmopathy. TCRdb analysed the multiplex PCR reads with MiXCR anew, one entry per CDR3 protein. Among fewer than 650,000 distinct CDR3 sequences listed, 14% to 15% were seen once. The sequenced sample consisted of blood. Receptors originate from a woman aged 40 to 49 with Graves' ophthalmopathy. The CDR3 runs from the conserved cysteine through the conserved F or W. The order of the fields is V gene, J gene, clone size, D gene, CDR3 DNA, CDR3 protein. A D gene is named only where the DNA matches it firmly. Rows give clone size only sometimes, using once, few, many, or a class for an expanded clone.

TRBV11-1	TRBJ2-2	NA	TRBD2	TGTGCCAGCAGCCAGGAGCTAGCGGGAGAGAACACCGGGGAGCTGTTTTTT	CASSQELAGENTGELFF
TRBV12-3/TRBV12-4	TRBJ1-1	NA	NA	TGTGCCAGCAGTTTAAGTTCAGGGCAGACTGAAGCTTTCTTT	CASSLSSGQTEAFF
TRBV6-5	TRBJ2-7	many	TRBD2	TGTGCCAGCAGTAGCCCCGGGACTAGCTGGGACGAGCAGTACTTC	CASSSPGTSWDEQYF
TRBV30	TRBJ2-7	NA	NA	TGTGCCTGGAGTGTACTAGTGCGCCTGGGTGAGCAGTACTTC	CAWSVLVRLGEQYF
TRBV6-1	TRBJ1-5	many	NA	TGTGCCAGCAGACGGCTAATCAATCAGCCCCAGCATTTT	CASRRLINQPQHF
TRBV12-3/TRBV12-4	TRBJ2-5	many	NA	TGTGCCAGCAGTTCCCCCTCTGGAGAGACCCAGTACTTC	CASSSPSGETQYF
TRBV30	TRBJ2-7	NA	TRBD2	TGTGCCTGGAGTGTGGGAGCCCGACTAGCGGATCGGGGGTTC	CAWSVGARLADRGF
TRBV27	TRBJ1-6	once	TRBD1	TGTGCCAGCACCAGCCGACAGGGGCCTAATTCACCCCTCCACTTT	CASTSRQGPNSPLHF
TRBV6-5	TRBJ1-2	NA	TRBD1	TGTGCCAGCAGTTACGCTTCGGGACAGGGGGCCTATGGCTACACCTTC	CASSYASGQGAYGYTF
TRBV2	TRBJ1-1	many	NA	TGTGCCAGCAGTGAACAGGCAGGATGGACTGAAGCTTTCTTT	CASSEQAGWTEAFF
TRBV7-2	TRBJ2-1	many	TRBD2	TGTGCCAGCAGCTTAGCTAGCGGGGGCTACAATGAGCAGTTCTTC	CASSLASGGYNEQFF
TRBV20-1	TRBJ2-4	few	NA	TGCAGTGCCCCGGACGGGACCAAAAACATTCAGTACTTC	CSAPDGTKNIQYF
TRBV20-1	TRBJ2-7	once	TRBD2	TGCAGTGCTAGTAGTTCGGGGCTAGCGGGTCTCTACGAGCAGTACTTC	CSASSSGLAGLYEQYF
TRBV7-6	TRBJ1-1	many	NA	TGTGCCAGCAGCCCCCTAGAGGTGAACACTGAAGCTTTCTTT	CASSPLEVNTEAFF
TRBV12-3/TRBV12-4	TRBJ2-5	few	TRBD2	TGTGCCAGCAGTTTCTTCCAGCGGGAGTTCCGAGAGACCCAGTACTTC	CASSFFQREFRETQYF
TRBV6-2/TRBV6-3	TRBJ2-1	many	TRBD2	TGTGCCAGCAGCCAGCGGGAGGCGGCCAATGAGCAGTTCTTC	CASSQREAANEQFF
TRBV30	TRBJ2-7	many	TRBD1	TGTGCCTGGAGTTCCGGGACAGGGGTCTACGAGCAGTACTTC	CAWSSGTGVYEQYF
TRBV12-3/TRBV12-4	TRBJ2-2	many	TRBD1	TGTGCCAGCAGTTTAGATAGGGGGACAGCGAACACCGGGGAGCTGTTTTTT	CASSLDRGTANTGELFF
TRBV12-3/TRBV12-4	TRBJ2-7	NA	TRBD2	TGTGCCAGCAGCCCCGACCTTGCTAGCGGGAGGGCCTACGAGCAGTACTTC	CASSPDLASGRAYEQYF
TRBV5-5	TRBJ2-5	many	NA	TGTGCCAGCAGCGGCCCGACAGTGTCCCAAGAGACCCAGTACTTC	CASSGPTVSQETQYF
TRBV29-1	TRBJ2-7	many	TRBD1	TGCAGCGTGGGACAGGTAGACTACGAGCAGTACTTC	CSVGQVDYEQYF
TRBV10-3	TRBJ2-7	NA	TRBD1	TGTGCCATCAGTGAGACAGGGGGCGGCGAGCAGTACTTC	CAISETGGGEQYF
TRBV12-3/TRBV12-4	TRBJ1-1	many	TRBD1	TGTGCCAGCAGACCTCCGGACAGGGGGCGCACTGAAGCTTTCTTT	CASRPPDRGRTEAFF
TRBV19	TRBJ2-7	many	NA	TGTGCCAGTAGTATAGGGGGCAACTACGAGCAGTACTTC	CASSIGGNYEQYF
TRBV29-1	TRBJ2-2	many	NA	TGCAGCGTTGAACCACAGGAGAACACCGGGGAGCTGTTTTTT	CSVEPQENTGELFF
TRBV6-5	TRBJ2-5	NA	TRBD1	TGTGCCAGCAGTTACCAGACAGGGGGCGCTGAGACCCAGTACTTC	CASSYQTGGAETQYF